The 28 T cell receptor beta chains presented below share a single source sample, sequenced in a study of regulatory and conventional T cells in RAG deficiency. Genomic DNA came from blood regulatory T cells gated CD4+ CD25-high CD127-low. TCRdb's copy holds only in-frame clones and misses some; the assay was immunoSEQ multiplex PCR. The data contain some 28,000 clones, 90% to 95% of them singletons. This sample was shared with a second study, whose subject was regulatory T cells. As that report states: The PCR used 52 TRBV and 13 TRBJ primers.

Material for sequencing was Tregs sorted from blood. These receptors originate from a human donor in good health.

The chain joins TRBV30 to TRBJ1-1; no definite D call. CDR3 length equals 11 residues. Trimming removed 3 bases from V and 2 bases from J, with 4 bases in between. Germline CDR1 GTSNPN, CDR2 SVGIG (reference sequence). CDR3 DNA: TGTGCCTGGAGCGATAACACTGAAGCTTTCTTT. Protein sequence: CAWSDNTEAFF.

V is TRBV10-3 and J is TRBJ2-1, with D possibly matching TRBD1 (6 bases). CDR3 length equals 14 residues. The ends were cut back, 4 bases at V and 7 bases at J, with 14 bases in the middle. Germline V gene lookup returns CDR1 ENHRY and CDR2 SYGVKD. CDR3 bases: TGTGCCATCAGTGGTCGACAGGATCATAATGAGCAGTTCTTC. This sequence encodes CAISGRQDHNEQFF.

This sequence joins TRBV10-1 and TRBJ2-7; D is unclear. Germline V lookup: CDR1 WNHNN, CDR2 SYGVQD (reference sequence). The CDR3 is 14 residues long. Trimming took off 2 bases at V and 4 bases at J, with 12 bases between the two ends. The CDR3, as DNA: TGCGCCAGCAGTGAGAATATACTGGGGTACGAGCAGTACTTC. It specifies CASSENILGYEQYF.

This chain connects TRBV6-5 to TRBJ1-1, with no clear D. V lost 2 bases to trimming and J lost 5 bases, with 18 bases between them. This CDR3 spans 16 amino acids. Germline V gives CDR1 MNHEY, CDR2 SVGAGI. The CDR3 bases are TGTGCCAGCAGTTACGATAGGCGAGGGAACGGAACTGAAGCTTTCTTT. Its protein is CASSYDRRGNGTEAFF.

This chain connects TRBV10-3 to TRBJ1-5, with unresolved D. V was trimmed by 4 bases and J by 7 bases, leaving 11 bases between them. The CDR3 loop spans 13 amino acids. Germline V lookup: CDR1 ENHRY, CDR2 SYGVKD. CDR3 sequence (DNA): TGTGCCATCAGTGCGACTCCAACCCAGCCCCAGCATTTT. This gives the protein CAISATPTQPQHF.

The chain joins TRBV10-3 to TRBJ2-3; 13 bases fit TRBD2. Germline CDR1 and CDR2: ENHRY and SYGVKD. The CDR3 consists of 16 residues. V lost 5 bases, J lost 8 bases, and 10 bases stayed unmatched. The CDR3 loop reads CAISTGTSGNRVTQYF. As DNA, the CDR3 is TGTGCCATCAGTACCGGGACTAGCGGGAATCGGGTTACGCAGTATTTT.

This chain links TRBV5-6 with TRBJ1-3; 8 bases fit TRBD1. V trimming: 3 bases; J trimming: 4 bases; junction bases outside the gene matches: 3. Germline CDR1 SGHDT, CDR2 YYEEEE. The CDR3 runs to 14 residues. The CDR3 sequence: CASSWGQVGNTIYF. CDR3 coding DNA: TGTGCCAGCAGCTGGGGACAGGTGGGAAACACCATATATTTT.

V is TRBV18 and J is TRBJ1-1, with D possibly being TRBD1 (6 bases). This CDR3 is 16 amino acids long. The germline V gene has CDR1 KGHSH and CDR2 LQKENI. V dropped 1 base and J dropped 0 bases, with 12 bases sitting between them. Written as DNA, the CDR3 is TGTGCCAGCTCACCACTACCAGGGGCCATGAACACTGAAGCTTTCTTT. Amino acid sequence: CASSPLPGAMNTEAFF.

The genes are TRBV5-1 and TRBJ1-4, with no clear D. This CDR3 region has 14 residues. The ends were cut back, 2 bases at V and 0 bases at J, with 5 bases in the middle. CDR1 is SGHRS and CDR2 is YFSETQ in the germline V gene. CDR3: CASSFQSTNEKLFF. CDR3 DNA: TGCGCCAGCAGCTTCCAATCAACTAATGAAAAACTGTTTTTT.

The chain carries TRBV2 and TRBJ1-1; 10 bases agree with TRBD1. The junction had 7 bases not matched to a gene; V was cut back by 8 bases and J by 7 bases. Germline V CDR1 and CDR2: SNHLY, FYNNEI. This CDR3 has 13 residues. CDR3 DNA: TGTGCCAGCCAAGGACAGGGGGTCGGTGAAGCTTTCTTT. Its translation: CASQGQGVGEAFF.

CDR3 nucleotide sequence: TGTGCCAGCTCACCAACCGGGACAGGGGTGTATGGCTACACCTTC. It yields the protein CASSPTGTGVYGYTF. The chain links TRBV18 to TRBJ1-2; 10 bases agree with TRBD1. The junction had 5 bases not matched to a gene; V was cut back by 2 bases and J by 5 bases. CDR3 size: 15 residues. Germline-derived CDR1 and CDR2 are KGHSH and LQKENI.

This clone was seen more than once but under ten times. CDR3 coding DNA: TGTGCCATCAGTGCCGAAGGGGTAAGGAATTCACCCCTCCACTTT. Encoded protein: CAISAEGVRNSPLHF. V and J are TRBV10-3 and TRBJ1-6, with D possibly being TRBD1 (5 bases). Trimming removed 4 bases at V and 7 bases at J, with 14 bases between. Germline V gives CDR1 ENHRY, CDR2 SYGVKD. The CDR3 loop spans 15 amino acids.

CDR3: CASSQEGTGNTDTQYF. CDR3 nucleotide sequence: TGTGCCAGCAGCCAAGAGGGGACAGGGAACACAGATACGCAGTATTTT. The chain employs TRBV4-2 and TRBJ2-3; 9 bases align to TRBD1. From germline, CDR1 is LGHNA and CDR2 YNFKEQ. The length of the CDR3 is 16 residues. V shed 0 bases and J 2 bases; nucleotides not matched to a gene: 3.

The chain has TRBV9 and TRBJ2-3; 9 nucleotides line up with TRBD1. The CDR3 extends over 13 amino acids. Germline-derived CDR1 and CDR2 are SGDLS and YYNGEE. The trim removed 7 bases at V and 4 bases at J, leaving 4 bases unmatched. The CDR3: CASGDRVADTQYF. In DNA form, the CDR3 reads TGTGCCAGCGGGGACAGGGTAGCAGATACGCAGTATTTT. Together with reference TRBV9 and TRBJ2-3, the CDR3 gives the full variable domain: DSGVTQTPKHLITATGQRVTLRCSPRSGDLSVYWYQQSLDQGLQFLIQYYNGEERAKGNILERFSAQQFPDLHSELNLSSLELGDSALYFCASGDRVADTQYFGPGTRLTVL.

The chain links TRBV5-5 to TRBJ1-5; the D is unclear. Germline V gives CDR1 SGHKS, CDR2 YYEKEE (reference sequence). Trimming took off 0 bases at V and 0 bases at J, with 7 bases between the two ends. This CDR3 is 15 amino acids long. The CDR3 nucleotides are TGTGCCAGCAGCTTGGAGAGGAGTAGCAATCAGCCCCAGCATTTT. Its protein product is CASSLERSSNQPQHF. The full variable domain, rest sourced from reference TRBV5-5 and TRBJ1-5, is DAGVTQSPTHLIKTRGQQVTLRCSPISGHKSVSWYQQVLGQGPQFIFQYYEKEERGRGNFPDRFSARQFPNYSSELNVNALLLGDSALYLCASSLERSSNQPQHFGDGTRLSIL.

This chain connects TRBV5-1 to TRBJ2-1, with TRBD2 identical over 11 bases. CDR1 is SGHRS and CDR2 is YFSETQ in the germline V gene. Trimming removed 2 bases from V and 2 bases from J; junction bases left unmatched: 3. The CDR3 totals 16 residues. The CDR3 DNA follows: TGCGCCAGCAGCTTCCTAGCGGGGGGACCCTACAATGAGCAGTTCTTC. Its protein is CASSFLAGGPYNEQFF.

V usage is TRBV9 and J usage is TRBJ1-3; 9 bases align to TRBD1. The germline V gene encodes CDR1 SGDLS and CDR2 YYNGEE. V shed 2 bases, J shed 2 bases, and the junction held 2 bases outside the gene matches. The CDR3 is made up of 15 amino acids. CDR3 coding DNA: TGTGCCAGCAGCGTGGGACAGGGACCTGGAAACACCATATATTTT. Translating gives CASSVGQGPGNTIYF.

V gene TRBV30 combines with J gene TRBJ2-7; TRBD1 matches at 8 bases. This CDR3 has 16 residues. Trimming at V came to 6 bases and at J to 4 bases, leaving 17 bases not matched to a gene. In germline, CDR1 is GTSNPN, CDR2 SVGIG (reference sequence). This CDR3 reads CACKIQQRTGPYEQYF. The CDR3 DNA is TGTGCCTGCAAAATACAACAGAGGACAGGGCCATACGAGCAGTACTTC.

The chain joins TRBV7-9 to TRBJ1-5; D call uncertain. From germline, CDR1 is SEHNR and CDR2 FQNEAQ (reference sequence). V gave up 6 bases and J gave up 9 bases, with 12 bases separating them. CDR3 length: 12 residues. CDR3 amino acids: CASRKALGPQHF. The CDR3 coding sequence is TGTGCCAGCAGAAAGGCTCTTGGGCCCCAGCATTTT.

V usage is TRBV10-3 and J usage is TRBJ2-7; the D gene could be TRBD1 or TRBD2 (6 bases each). The CDR3 has 15 residues. V was cut by 3 bases and J by 3 bases, with 15 bases left in between. The germline V gene has CDR1 ENHRY and CDR2 SYGVKD. The CDR3 is CAISEISEGVYEQYF. The CDR3 coding sequence is TGTGCCATCAGTGAAATATCGGAGGGGGTCTACGAGCAGTACTTC.

This clone qualifies as medium-sized. The chain couples TRBV7-9 to TRBJ1-5; a weak D match, TRBD1 (6 bases). Trimming cost V 6 bases and J 6 bases, with 15 bases left between them. The germline V gene has CDR1 SEHNR and CDR2 FQNEAQ (reference sequence). The CDR3 totals 14 residues. The CDR3 loop is CASSHTGLGQPQHF. The DNA of the CDR3 is TGTGCCAGCAGTCATACAGGGTTAGGTCAGCCCCAGCATTTT.

The CDR3 is CAISEGARAQPQHF. As DNA, the CDR3 is TGTGCCATCAGTGAGGGGGCTAGAGCTCAGCCCCAGCATTTT. The genes are TRBV10-3 and TRBJ1-5; D possibly corresponds to TRBD1 (5 bases). V gave up 2 bases and J gave up 6 bases, with 11 bases separating them. This CDR3 contains 14 residues. In germline, CDR1 is ENHRY, CDR2 SYGVKD.

CDR3 sequence (DNA): TGTGCCACCAGCAGAGGGCAGGGGGGCTACGAGCAGTACTTC. Residues: CATSRGQGGYEQYF. The rearrangement links TRBV15 to TRBJ2-7, with D perhaps matching TRBD1 (7 bases). Trimming took 1 base from V and 3 from J, leaving 10 bases between them. The germline V gene has CDR1 LNHNV and CDR2 YYDKDF (reference sequence). This CDR3 is 14 amino acids long.

The chain is built from TRBV2 and TRBJ1-1, with D unresolved. Germline V CDR1 and CDR2: SNHLY, FYNNEI. The CDR3 consists of 12 residues. The ends were cut back, 4 bases at V and 7 bases at J, with 10 bases in the middle. The CDR3 DNA reads as TGTGCCAGCAGTGGTGCCGGGGTTGAAGCTTTCTTT. Encoded protein: CASSGAGVEAFF.

The chain employs TRBV19 and TRBJ2-3, with 9 bases that match TRBD1. The CDR3 consists of 16 residues. J lost 3 bases, V lost 4 bases, and 8 bases had no gene match. The V gene's germline CDR1 is LNHDA and CDR2 SQIVND (reference sequence). In nucleotides, the CDR3 is TGTGCCAGTAGTAAAACAGGGGGCAGAAGGACAGATACGCAGTATTTT. Translated, it gives CASSKTGGRRTDTQYF.

The chain combines TRBV28 with TRBJ1-2, with unresolved D. V was trimmed by 4 bases and J by 0 bases, leaving 12 bases between them. The CDR3 is 15 residues long. The germline V gene encodes CDR1 MDHEN and CDR2 SYDVKM. CDR3 coding DNA: TGTGCCAGCAGTTCTGGGAGACATCCTAACTATGGCTACACCTTC. It yields the protein CASSSGRHPNYGYTF.

This chain connects TRBV6-1 to TRBJ1-4; D is unresolved. The CDR3 is 13 residues long. The germline V gene encodes CDR1 MNHNS and CDR2 SASEGT. V was pared by 4 bases and J by 8 bases, with 11 bases between. This CDR3 is CASSGSREEKLFF. Here the CDR3 DNA reads TGTGCCAGCAGTGGGTCACGGGAGGAAAAACTGTTTTTT.

The chain carries TRBV5-1 and TRBJ1-1, with D hard to call. Per germline, CDR1 SGHRS and CDR2 YFSETQ. V lost 0 bases to trimming and J lost 0 bases, with 9 bases between them. The CDR3 sequence is 15 residues long. The CDR3 region has the DNA TGCGCCAGCAGCTTGGCCCTGCGCCTGAACACTGAAGCTTTCTTT. This codes for CASSLALRLNTEAFF.